The TCR beta chain under discussion was sequenced for a study of shared clonotypes between healthy human individuals. General study points: Only blood was sampled, and tissue TCR repertoires likely differ from blood ones.

About this clone: The antigen is unknown.

There are 15 residues in the CDR3. V shed 5 bases, J shed 7 bases, and the junction held 9 bases outside the gene matches. Germline CDR1 is MNHNS and CDR2 is SASEGT. The repertoire was sequenced with immunoSEQ multiplex PCR; TCRdb's copy has only in-frame clones and lacks some. The table records hundreds of thousands of clones, less than 85% of them present only once. A split of CD4+ cells into CD45RA+ naive and CD45RA-negative memory subsets was performed. Sequencing was carried out using memory CD4+ T cells sorted from blood. Described subset: CD45RA-negative fraction. This chain connects TRBV6-1 to TRBJ1-5; 9 bases map to TRBD1. The clonotype was recovered from a man younger than 40 in good health. The CDR3 coding sequence is TGTGCCAGCAGTATCAACAGGGGGCTAGGGCAGCCCCAGCATTTT. Its translation is CASSINRGLGQPQHF.